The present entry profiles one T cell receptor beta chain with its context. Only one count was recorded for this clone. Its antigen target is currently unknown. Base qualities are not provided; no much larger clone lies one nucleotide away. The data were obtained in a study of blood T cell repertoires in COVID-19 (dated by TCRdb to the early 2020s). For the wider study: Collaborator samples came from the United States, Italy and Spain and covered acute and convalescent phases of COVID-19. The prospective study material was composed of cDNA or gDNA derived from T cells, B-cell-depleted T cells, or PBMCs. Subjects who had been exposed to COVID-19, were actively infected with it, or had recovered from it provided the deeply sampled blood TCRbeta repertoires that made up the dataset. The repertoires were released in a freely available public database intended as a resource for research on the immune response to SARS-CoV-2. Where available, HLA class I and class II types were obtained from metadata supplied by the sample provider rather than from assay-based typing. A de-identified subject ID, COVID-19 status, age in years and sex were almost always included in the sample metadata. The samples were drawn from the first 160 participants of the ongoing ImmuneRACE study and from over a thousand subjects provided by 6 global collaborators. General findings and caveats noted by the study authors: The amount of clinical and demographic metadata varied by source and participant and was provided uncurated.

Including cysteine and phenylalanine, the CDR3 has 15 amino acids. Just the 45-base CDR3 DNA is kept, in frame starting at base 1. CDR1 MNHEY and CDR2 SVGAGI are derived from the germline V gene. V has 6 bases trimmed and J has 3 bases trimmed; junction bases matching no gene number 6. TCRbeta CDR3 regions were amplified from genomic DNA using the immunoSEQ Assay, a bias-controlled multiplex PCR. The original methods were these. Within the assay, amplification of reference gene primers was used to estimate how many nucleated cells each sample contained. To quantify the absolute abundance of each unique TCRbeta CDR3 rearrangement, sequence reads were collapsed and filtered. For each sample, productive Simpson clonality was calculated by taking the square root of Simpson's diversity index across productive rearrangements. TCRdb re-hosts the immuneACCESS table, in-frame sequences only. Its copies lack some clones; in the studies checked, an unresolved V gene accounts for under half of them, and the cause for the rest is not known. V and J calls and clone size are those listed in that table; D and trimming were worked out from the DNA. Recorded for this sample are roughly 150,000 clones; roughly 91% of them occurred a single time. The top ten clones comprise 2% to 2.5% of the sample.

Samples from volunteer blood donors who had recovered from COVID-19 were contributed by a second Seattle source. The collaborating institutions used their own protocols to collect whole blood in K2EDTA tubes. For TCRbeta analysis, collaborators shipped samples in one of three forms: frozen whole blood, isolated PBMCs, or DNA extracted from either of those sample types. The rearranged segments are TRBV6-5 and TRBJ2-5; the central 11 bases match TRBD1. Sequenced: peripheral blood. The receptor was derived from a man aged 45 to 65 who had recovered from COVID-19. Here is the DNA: TGTGCCAGCAGGAGGACAGGGGGCTATGAAGAGACCCAGTACTTC. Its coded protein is CASRRTGGYEETQYF.